What follows describes a single T cell receptor (beta chain). Its antigen remains unknown. The record originates from a study of T cell responses to AZD1222 COVID-19 vaccine. Study-level points and caveats: Vaccine-associated CD4 TCRs ranged over spike, dominating at 160-218 and 743-854. Nearly half of spike-specific TCRs reportedly go after variant regions that carry no mutations.

V lost 5 bases, J lost 2 bases, and 10 bases lay in between. The CDR3 runs to 14 residues. CDR1 is MDHEN and CDR2 is SYDVKM in the germline V gene. TCRdb's copy holds only in-frame clones and misses some; the assay was immunoSEQ multiplex PCR. The repertoire holds 120,000 to 150,000 clones, with 92% as singletons. The chain recombines TRBV28 with TRBJ1-5, with D unclear. This TCR came from an adult who received the AZD1222 COVID-19 vaccine. The material was peripheral blood, obtained 28 days after the second AZD1222 dose. CDR3 in amino acids: CASSRGVRNQPQHF. CDR3 sequence (DNA): TGTGCCAGCAGTCGCGGGGTTCGCAATCAGCCCCAGCATTTT.